Below are 30 T cell receptor beta chains sequenced from a single sample in a study of technical replicates of blood from several donors. Sequencing was performed with immunoSEQ multiplex PCR; in TCRdb, only in-frame clones are kept and a portion is missing. Of about 71,000 clones listed, approximately 97% are singletons. The source material was T cells isolated from PBMCs. The source of these receptors is a human donor in good health.

The gene calls are TRBV10-1 and TRBJ2-4; D is uncertain. This CDR3 has 12 residues. CDR1 and CDR2 from the germline V gene are WNHNN and SYGVQD (reference sequence). Trimming cost V 2 bases and J 12 bases, with 11 bases left between them. The CDR3 sequence: CASSETRQSQYF. In DNA, the CDR3 is TGCGCCAGCAGTGAGACCAGGCAGAGTCAGTACTTC.

The V and J genes are TRBV27 and TRBJ1-1; 8 bases are a match to TRBD1. Per the germline V gene, CDR1 is MNHEY and CDR2 is SMNVEV (reference sequence). The CDR3 sequence is 14 residues long. Trimming at V came to 6 bases and at J to 3 bases, leaving 6 bases not matched to a gene. The CDR3 coding sequence is TGTGCCAGCAGCCTTACAGGGGGGTACACTGAAGCTTTCTTT. It codes for CASSLTGGYTEAFF.

In its sample, this clone was seen a few times. The rearrangement links TRBV19 to TRBJ2-3, with D possibly matching TRBD2 (6 bases). Germline CDR1 LNHDA, CDR2 SQIVND (reference sequence). CDR3 size: 12 residues. V shed 9 bases and J shed 6 bases, with 13 bases lying between them. The CDR3 spells CASKPGGDTQYF. As DNA, the CDR3 is TGTGCCAGCAAACCTGGGGGGGATACGCAGTATTTT.

The rearrangement uses TRBV11-2 and TRBJ2-2; TRBD1 matches 7 bases. Germline V gene sequence: CDR1 SGHAT, CDR2 FQNNGV. This CDR3 is built from 15 residues. The J segment lost 4 bases and the V segment lost 6 bases, leaving 8 bases of the junction unmatched. The CDR3 region has the DNA TGTGCCAGCAGGCGACAGGGTGTTAGCACCGGGGAGCTGTTTTTT. Its translation is CASRRQGVSTGELFF.

The chain recombines TRBV5-1 with TRBJ2-5, with unresolved D. CDR1 and CDR2 (germline): SGHRS, YFSETQ. The CDR3 contains 13 residues. V was shortened by 4 bases and J by 3 bases, with 10 bases between the two germline ends. The CDR3 DNA sequence: TGCGCCAGCAGCCTCCCCCCTGAAGAGACCCAGTACTTC. Translation gives CASSLPPEETQYF.

The chain combines TRBV10-2 with TRBJ1-1; no reliable D call. Germline V gene lookup returns CDR1 WSHSY and CDR2 SAAADI. The CDR3 spans 12 residues. V dropped 5 bases and J dropped 1 base, with 5 bases sitting between them. The CDR3 loop reads CASSNGNTEAFF. The CDR3 nucleotides are TGCGCCAGCAGTAACGGGAACACTGAAGCTTTCTTT.

This clone was picked up one time. The chain recombines TRBV6-5 with TRBJ1-2; 8 bases map to TRBD1. Germline CDR1 reads MNHEY; CDR2 reads SVGAGI. The CDR3 has 15 amino acids. The V segment lost 5 bases and the J segment 4 bases; nucleotides outside the gene matches: 9. CDR3 protein: CASSPIRTGLYGYTF. DNA for the CDR3: TGTGCCAGCAGTCCAATCCGGACAGGGCTCTATGGCTACACCTTC.

This clone has ten or more counts. CDR3 nucleotides: TGTGCCAGCAGTGAGGAACTTCTGAAGGGGCAGAACACTGAAGCTTTCTTT. As protein: CASSEELLKGQNTEAFF. The rearrangement uses TRBV2 and TRBJ1-1; D is perhaps TRBD1 (5 bases). The CDR3 sequence is 17 residues long. The V gene lost 3 bases and the J gene lost 1 base, with 18 bases spanning the gap. Germline V lookup: CDR1 SNHLY, CDR2 FYNNEI.

This clone was detected only once. This sequence joins TRBV6-1 and TRBJ2-1, with a possible D match to TRBD1 (6 bases). The CDR3 loop spans 15 amino acids. Trimming stripped 6 bases from V and 0 bases from J, with 12 bases between. In germline, CDR1 is MNHNS, CDR2 SASEGT. In nucleotides, the CDR3 is TGTGCCAGCAGGCAGGGGCCTAGCTCCTACAATGAGCAGTTCTTC. The encoded protein is CASRQGPSSYNEQFF.

The V call is TRBV29-1, the J call TRBJ2-1, with D possibly matching TRBD2 (6 bases). Germline V gene sequence: CDR1 SQVTM, CDR2 ANQGSEA. This CDR3 region has 14 residues. Deletions cut 3 bases from V and 7 bases from J, with 16 bases between. Here the CDR3 reads CSVEVKGRPNEQFF. The CDR3 coding sequence is TGCAGCGTTGAGGTAAAGGGGAGGCCAAATGAGCAGTTCTTC.

This chain connects TRBV11-2 to TRBJ2-1; D remains unclear. The CDR3 is made up of 15 amino acids. V was trimmed by 5 bases and J by 0 bases, leaving 11 bases between them. CDR1 SGHAT and CDR2 FQNNGV come from the germline V gene. The CDR3 reads CASSTLLSSYNEQFF. In nucleotides, the CDR3 is TGTGCCAGCAGCACCCTACTGAGCTCCTACAATGAGCAGTTCTTC. The whole variable domain, filled in from reference TRBV11-2 and TRBJ2-1, reads EAGVAQSPRYKIIEKRQSVAFWCNPISGHATLYWYQQILGQGPKLLIQFQNNGVVDDSQLPKDRFSAERLKGVDSTLKIQPAKLEDSAVYLCASSTLLSSYNEQFFGPGTRLTVL.

This sequence joins TRBV11-2 and TRBJ2-7; D is unresolved. The CDR3 runs to 13 residues. V lost 0 bases and J lost 2, with 5 bases in between. From germline, CDR1 is SGHAT and CDR2 FQNNGV. The CDR3: CASSLEQTYEQYF. Here the CDR3 DNA reads TGTGCCAGCAGCTTAGAACAGACCTACGAGCAGTACTTC.

V usage is TRBV2 and J usage is TRBJ1-1; D is unclear. Germline CDR1 and CDR2: SNHLY and FYNNEI. The CDR3 loop spans 12 amino acids. The V end was cut by 10 bases, the J end by 0 bases, with 9 bases between. This CDR3 is CATTYLNTEAFF. In nucleotides, the CDR3 is TGTGCCACAACCTACCTGAACACTGAAGCTTTCTTT. Complete variable domain (other parts from reference TRBV2 and TRBJ1-1): EPEVTQTPSHQVTQMGQEVILRCVPISNHLYFYWYRQILGQKVEFLVSFYNNEISEKSEIFDDQFSVERPDGSNFTLKIRSTKLEDSAMYFCATTYLNTEAFFGQGTRLTVV.

CDR3 protein: CSVGGDRYGYTF. The CDR3 DNA sequence: TGCAGCGTTGGCGGGGACAGATATGGCTACACCTTC. This chain uses TRBV29-1 with TRBJ1-2, with 7 bases aligning to TRBD1. The V segment lost 4 bases and the J segment 5 bases; nucleotides outside the gene matches: 4. Germline V gene data show CDR1 as SQVTM and CDR2 as ANQGSEA. The CDR3 runs to 12 residues.

The chain recombines TRBV27 with TRBJ2-1; 13 bases agree with TRBD2. V shed 7 bases and J 8 bases; nucleotides not matched to a gene: 8. The CDR3 is 15 residues long. The V gene's germline CDR1 is MNHEY and CDR2 SMNVEV (reference sequence). The CDR3 DNA reads as TGTGCCAGCACCCGGACTAGCGGGAGAGTCTATGAGCAGTTCTTC. This codes for CASTRTSGRVYEQFF.

The chain joins TRBV2 to TRBJ2-2; D perhaps matches TRBD1 (5 bases). The CDR3 consists of 13 residues. The V end lost 8 bases, the J end lost 5 bases, and 12 bases lay between the germline ends. Germline V CDR1 and CDR2: SNHLY, FYNNEI. CDR3 loop: CASARTPTGELFF. DNA of the CDR3: TGTGCCAGCGCCCGGACACCAACCGGGGAGCTGTTTTTT.

The rearrangement uses TRBV5-4 and TRBJ2-5; D is possibly TRBD2 (5 bases). The germline V gene has CDR1 SGHNT and CDR2 YYREEE (reference sequence). CDR3 length equals 15 residues. V was trimmed by 0 bases and J by 2 bases, leaving 11 bases between them. As DNA, the CDR3 is TGTGCCAGCAGCTTGGGAGCGGTTTTGCAAGAGACCCAGTACTTC. This translates into CASSLGAVLQETQYF.

V usage is TRBV11-2 and J usage is TRBJ2-3; unclear D gene. V dropped 1 base and J dropped 2 bases, with 10 bases sitting between them. The CDR3 consists of 15 residues. The germline V gene encodes CDR1 SGHAT and CDR2 FQNNGV. As DNA, the CDR3 is TGTGCCAGCAGCTTAGTAACTGGTTCCACAGATACGCAGTATTTT. This translates into CASSLVTGSTDTQYF.

V gene TRBV30 combines with J gene TRBJ1-1, with a tentative D call TRBD1 (5 bases). V shed 4 bases and J shed 4 bases, with 19 bases lying between them. The CDR3 is made up of 15 amino acids. CDR1 and CDR2 (germline): GTSNPN, SVGIG (reference sequence). In nucleotides, the CDR3 is TGTGCCTGGATTGGAGTAAGGGGAAGTGCCACTGAAGCTTTCTTT. The encoded protein is CAWIGVRGSATEAFF.

The rearrangement uses TRBV28 and TRBJ1-2; D remains ambiguous. Trimming left V 2 bases short and J 1 base short, with 5 bases between. The CDR3 has 13 residues. CDR1 MDHEN and CDR2 SYDVKM come from the germline V gene. The CDR3 region is CASSLPNNYGYTF. The DNA for the CDR3 is TGTGCCAGCAGTTTACCCAATAACTATGGCTACACCTTC.

This clone showed up just once. The CDR3 protein is CASSSLSGGNFYYGYTF. Here the CDR3 DNA reads TGTGCCAGCAGCTCGCTGTCAGGGGGGAATTTCTACTATGGCTACACCTTC. The chain employs TRBV5-4 and TRBJ1-2; 7 nucleotides agree with TRBD1. J was trimmed by 3 bases and V by 3 bases; bases with no gene match: 14. The CDR3 covers 17 residues. Per germline, CDR1 SGHNT and CDR2 YYREEE (reference sequence).

The chain combines TRBV5-6 with TRBJ1-3; 7 nucleotides match TRBD1. Germline V gene lookup returns CDR1 SGHDT and CDR2 YYEEEE. The V segment lost 4 bases and the J segment 1 base; nucleotides outside the gene matches: 14. This CDR3 region has 18 residues. The CDR3 sequence is CASSHSSKDRDSGNTIYF. In nucleotides, the CDR3 is TGTGCCAGCAGCCACTCGTCCAAAGACAGGGATTCTGGAAACACCATATATTTT.

The chain recombines TRBV7-8 with TRBJ2-1, with 7 bases matching TRBD1. Looked up from germline, CDR1 is SGHVS and CDR2 is FQNEAQ. V dropped 5 bases and J dropped 6; count of bases not matched to a gene: 7. The CDR3 loop spans 14 amino acids. This chain's CDR3 is CASSPRTGANEQFF. In DNA, the CDR3 is TGTGCCAGCAGCCCCAGGACAGGTGCCAATGAGCAGTTCTTC.

The J gene is TRBJ1-5, the V gene TRBV16, with unresolved D. Trimming pared 1 base from V and 5 bases from J, leaving 24 bases between. The CDR3 spans 19 residues. Germline CDR1 and CDR2: KGHSY and FQNENV. The CDR3 is CASSQLARGLGDTDQPQHF. The CDR3, as DNA: TGTGCCAGCAGCCAATTGGCCAGAGGGCTCGGAGATACGGATCAGCCCCAGCATTTT.

This chain connects TRBV5-6 to TRBJ1-4; no definite D call. CDR3 length: 14 amino acids. The V gene's germline CDR1 is SGHDT and CDR2 YYEEEE. V lost 4 bases, J lost 7 bases, and 14 bases lay in between. The DNA of the CDR3 is TGTGCCAGCAGCGAAAACCCGGGGAGTGAAAAACTGTTTTTT. Residues: CASSENPGSEKLFF.

V is TRBV4-1 and J is TRBJ2-5; 12 bases align to TRBD1. CDR1 and CDR2 (germline): MGHRA, YSYEKL. The CDR3 is 15 amino acids. Trimming cost V 4 bases and J 5 bases; bases outside gene matches: 5. CDR3 loop: CASSPGQGALETQYF. The CDR3 nucleotides read TGCGCCAGCAGCCCGGGACAGGGGGCCTTGGAGACCCAGTACTTC.

V usage is TRBV25-1 and J usage is TRBJ2-1; possible D gene TRBD1, 6 bases. This CDR3 comprises 14 residues. CDR1 and CDR2 (germline): MGHDK, SYGVNS. Trimming pared 5 bases from V and 4 bases from J, leaving 12 bases between. The CDR3 DNA follows: TGTGCCAGCAGTACAGGGTTGGGTTACAATGAGCAGTTCTTC. Amino acids: CASSTGLGYNEQFF.

This chain connects TRBV7-6 to TRBJ2-1, with D possibly being TRBD1 (5 bases). V was pared by 5 bases and J by 8 bases, with 16 bases between. The CDR3 loop spans 14 amino acids. Per germline, CDR1 SGHVS and CDR2 FNYEAQ. In DNA, the CDR3 is TGTGCCAGCAGCCCTGGCAGGACACTATATGAGCAGTTCTTC. Its translation is CASSPGRTLYEQFF. The variable domain in full, with the rest retrieved from reference TRBV7-6 and TRBJ2-1, is GAGVSQSPRYKVTKRGQDVALRCDPISGHVSLYWYRQALGQGPEFLTYFNYEAQQDKSGLPNDRFSAERPEGSISTLTIQRTEQRDSAMYRCASSPGRTLYEQFFGPGTRLTVL.

This sequence joins TRBV9 and TRBJ2-3, with 7 positions matching TRBD2. Per germline, CDR1 SGDLS and CDR2 YYNGEE. Trimming cost V 0 bases and J 4 bases; bases outside gene matches: 8. CDR3 length: 16 residues. CDR3 protein: CASSVVGGSLADTQYF. The CDR3 DNA sequence: TGTGCCAGCAGCGTAGTAGGCGGGAGTTTAGCAGATACGCAGTATTTT.

The rearrangement joins TRBV7-9 to TRBJ2-7; 8 bases match TRBD1. Unmatched junction bases numbered 8, after V lost 6 bases and J lost 4 bases. The CDR3 runs 14 residues. Germline CDR1 reads SEHNR; CDR2 reads FQNEAQ (reference sequence). The CDR3 sequence: CASSLPGGLYEQYF. The CDR3 coding sequence is TGTGCCAGCAGTCTGCCAGGGGGCTTGTACGAGCAGTACTTC.